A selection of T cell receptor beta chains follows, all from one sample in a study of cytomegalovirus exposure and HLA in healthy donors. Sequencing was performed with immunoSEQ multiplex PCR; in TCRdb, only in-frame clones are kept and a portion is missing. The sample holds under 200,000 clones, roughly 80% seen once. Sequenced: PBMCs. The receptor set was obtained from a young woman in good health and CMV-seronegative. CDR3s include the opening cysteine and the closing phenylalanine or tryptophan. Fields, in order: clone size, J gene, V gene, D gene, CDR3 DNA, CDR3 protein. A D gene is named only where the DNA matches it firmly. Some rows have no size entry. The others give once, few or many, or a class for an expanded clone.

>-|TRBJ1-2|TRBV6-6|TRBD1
TGTGCCAGCAGGTCCCGGGACAGTCTTTATGGCTACACCTTC
CASRSRDSLYGYTF
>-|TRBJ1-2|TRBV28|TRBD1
TGTGCCAGCACCGAGCGGGGGGAAAGGGACAGCATCAACTATGGCTACACCTTC
CASTERGERDSINYGYTF
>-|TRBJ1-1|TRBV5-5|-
TGTGCCAGCAGCTTGGCCCGGCGACAAGCTGCTGAAGCTTTCTTT
CASSLARRQAAEAFF
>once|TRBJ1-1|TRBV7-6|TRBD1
TGTGCCAGCAGCCCAATACAAACAGGGGCCAACCCTGAAGCTTTCTTT
CASSPIQTGANPEAFF
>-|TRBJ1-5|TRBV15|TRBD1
TGTGCCACCAGCGAGTGGGACAGGACGCGTCAGCCCCAGCATTTT
CATSEWDRTRQPQHF
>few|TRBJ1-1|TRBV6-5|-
TGTGCCAGCAGCCAGGACAGATCGGACACTGAAGCTTTCTTT
CASSQDRSDTEAFF
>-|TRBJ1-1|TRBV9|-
TGTGCCAGCAGCGTAGAACAGGGCATGTACACTGAAGCTTTCTTT
CASSVEQGMYTEAFF
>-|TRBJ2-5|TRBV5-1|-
TGCGCCAGCAGCTTGGCCGATGGGGGGGCAGAGACCCAGTACTTC
CASSLADGGAETQYF
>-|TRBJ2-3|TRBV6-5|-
TGTGCCAGCAGCCCACGACACACTGGCACAGATACGCAGTATTTT
CASSPRHTGTDTQYF
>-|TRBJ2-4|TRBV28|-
TGTGCCAGCAGTTTGGGAGGAACTCTAGCCAAAAACATTCAGTACTTC
CASSLGGTLAKNIQYF
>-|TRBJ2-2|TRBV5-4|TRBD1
TGTGCCAGCAGCCGGAACGGACAGGGGGCTGCGTACACCGGGGAGCTGTTTTTT
CASSRNGQGAAYTGELFF
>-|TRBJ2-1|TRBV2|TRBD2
TGTGCCAGCGTAGGCAGGCTAGCGGGAGTGGGGGAGCAGTTCTTC
CASVGRLAGVGEQFF
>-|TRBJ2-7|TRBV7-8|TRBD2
TGTGCCAGCAGCTTTGGAGTAGCGGGTGCACACGAGCAGTACTTC
CASSFGVAGAHEQYF
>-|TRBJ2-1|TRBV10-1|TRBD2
TGCGCCAGCAGTGTAGCGGGAGGCTACAATGAGCAGTTCTTC
CASSVAGGYNEQFF
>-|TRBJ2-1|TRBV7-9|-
TGTGCCAGCAGCCCGCGCAGAGAGGGTCTATACAATGAGCAGTTCTTC
CASSPRREGLYNEQFF
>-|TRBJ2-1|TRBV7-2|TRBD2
TGTGCCAGCAGCCATGGACTAGCGGGAGGCCGGGGGTTCTTC
CASSHGLAGGRGFF
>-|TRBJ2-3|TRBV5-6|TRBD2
TGTGCCAGCAGCCATCAAAGCATCGGGGGGTGGGACACAGATACGCAGTATTTT
CASSHQSIGGWDTDTQYF
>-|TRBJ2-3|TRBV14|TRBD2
TGTGCCAGCAGCCAATCGATTAGCGGGAGCACAGATACGCAGTATTTT
CASSQSISGSTDTQYF
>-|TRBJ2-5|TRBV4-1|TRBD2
TGCGCCAGCAGCCAGGGGACTAGCGGGAGGGCCATGGAGACCCAGTACTTC
CASSQGTSGRAMETQYF
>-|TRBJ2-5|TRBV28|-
TGTGCCAGCAGTTTAACACAGTGGCAAGAGACCCAGTACTTC
CASSLTQWQETQYF
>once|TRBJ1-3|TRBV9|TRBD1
TGTGCCAGCAGCGTAGAGGGACAGGGCTCTGGAAACACCATATATTTT
CASSVEGQGSGNTIYF
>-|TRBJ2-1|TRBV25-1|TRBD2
TGTGCCAGCAGTCAAGCGGGAGGTTCCAATGAGCAGTTCTTC
CASSQAGGSNEQFF
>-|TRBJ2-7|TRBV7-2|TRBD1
TGTGCCAGCAGCTTCACAGGGGACGAGCAGTACTTC
CASSFTGDEQYF
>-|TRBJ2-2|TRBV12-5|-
TGTGCTAGTGGTTCGGACAGCGGGGAGCTGTTTTTT
CASGSDSGELFF
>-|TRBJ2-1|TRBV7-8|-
TGTGCCAGCAGCCGAGGAGTCTACAATGAGCAGTTCTTC
CASSRGVYNEQFF
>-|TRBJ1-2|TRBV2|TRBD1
TGTGCCAGCAGTAAATATGGACAGGAACTCTATGGCTACACCTTC
CASSKYGQELYGYTF
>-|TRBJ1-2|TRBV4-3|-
TGCGCCAGCAGCCAGGAGAACTATGGCTACACCTTC
CASSQENYGYTF
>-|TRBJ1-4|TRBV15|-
TGTGCCACCAGCAGAGACCTCGAGGCAACTAATGAAAAACTGTTTTTT
CATSRDLEATNEKLFF
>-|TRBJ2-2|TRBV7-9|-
TGTGCCAGCACGTCGGGGGAGGACACCGGGGAGCTGTTTTTT
CASTSGEDTGELFF
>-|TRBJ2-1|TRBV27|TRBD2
TGTGCCAGCAACGGGGGGAGCACCTACAATGAGCAGTTCTTC
CASNGGSTYNEQFF
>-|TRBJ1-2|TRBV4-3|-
TGCGCCAGCAGCCAAGTACGGGGGAATAACTATGGCTACACCTTC
CASSQVRGNNYGYTF
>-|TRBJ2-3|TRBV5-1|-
TGCGCCAGCAGCGCCATGACAGGCACAGATACGCAGTATTTT
CASSAMTGTDTQYF
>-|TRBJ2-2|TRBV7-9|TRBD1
TGTGCCAGCAGCTTGCTCACAGGGGGCAACACCGGGGAGCTGTTTTTT
CASSLLTGGNTGELFF
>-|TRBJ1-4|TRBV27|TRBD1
TGTGCCAGCAGTCCATCCTCAACCGGGACAGGGAGAAATGAAAAACTGTTTTTT
CASSPSSTGTGRNEKLFF
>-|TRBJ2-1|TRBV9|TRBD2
TGTGCCAGCAGCGTAGCGACTAGCGGGAGGGCGATATACAATGAGCAGTTCTTC
CASSVATSGRAIYNEQFF
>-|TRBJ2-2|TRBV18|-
TGTGCCAGCTCACCCGTAGGGGGATATACCGGGGAGCTGTTTTTT
CASSPVGGYTGELFF
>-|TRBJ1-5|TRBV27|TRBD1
TGTGCCAGCAGTTTAGGACAGGGCAATCAGCCCCAGCATTTT
CASSLGQGNQPQHF
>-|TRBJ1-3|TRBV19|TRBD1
TGTGCCAGTAGTACAGGGGGCGTGGACACCATATATTTT
CASSTGGVDTIYF
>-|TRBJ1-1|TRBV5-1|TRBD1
TGCGCCAGCAGTACTGGGACAGTCGATACCCTGAACACTGAAGCTTTCTTT
CASSTGTVDTLNTEAFF
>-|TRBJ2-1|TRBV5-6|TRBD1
TGTGCCAGCACTTGGGGGACAGGGGATTTCAATGAGCAGTTCTTC
CASTWGTGDFNEQFF
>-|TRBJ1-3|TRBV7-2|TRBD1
TGTGCCAGCAGCCCTATTCCGGGACAGGGGGCCTACTCTGGAAACACCATATATTTT
CASSPIPGQGAYSGNTIYF
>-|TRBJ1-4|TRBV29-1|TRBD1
TGCAGCGTTCTCAACCGGGACAGGTTGGACGGTGGTGAAAAACTGTTTTTT
CSVLNRDRLDGGEKLFF
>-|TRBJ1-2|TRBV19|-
TGTGCCAGTTCAGGGCGGGGGCTTGGCTATGGCTACACCTTC
CASSGRGLGYGYTF
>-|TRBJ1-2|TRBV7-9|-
TGTGCCAGCAGCACCGGGGGAGTAGAGGGCTACACCTTC
CASSTGGVEGYTF
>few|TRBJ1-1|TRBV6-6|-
TGTGCCAGCAGTTACGCGACAGGAAGGAGTGAAGCTTTCTTT
CASSYATGRSEAFF
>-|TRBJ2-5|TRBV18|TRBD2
TGTGCCAGCTCACGGGGGTTGCGGGAGCGCGGAGAAGAGACCCAGTACTTC
CASSRGLRERGEETQYF
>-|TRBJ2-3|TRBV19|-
TGTGCCAGTAAAGGCGGTCCTAGCACAGATACGCAGTATTTT
CASKGGPSTDTQYF
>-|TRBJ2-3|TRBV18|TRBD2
TGTGCCAGCTCACCCGGGACTAGCGGGAGTCCGGATACGCAGTATTTT
CASSPGTSGSPDTQYF
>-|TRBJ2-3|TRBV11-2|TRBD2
TGTGCCAGCAGCTTATGGGGCCTAGCGGGAGACACAGATACGCAGTATTTT
CASSLWGLAGDTDTQYF
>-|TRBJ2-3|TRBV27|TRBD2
TGTGCCAGCAGTCAAACTAGCGGGAGGGGTCAAGATACGCAGTATTTT
CASSQTSGRGQDTQYF
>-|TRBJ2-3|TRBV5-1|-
TGCGCCAGCAGCTTGGGAGACACCTTCACAGATACGCAGTATTTT
CASSLGDTFTDTQYF
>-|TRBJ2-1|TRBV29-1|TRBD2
TGCAGCGTCGGACTAGCCGGCGAGTTCTTC
CSVGLAGEFF
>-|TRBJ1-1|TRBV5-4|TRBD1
TGTGCCAGCAGCTTCCCCGGGACAGGGTCTGAAGCTTTCTTT
CASSFPGTGSEAFF
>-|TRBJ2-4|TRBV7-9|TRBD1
TGTTCCAGCACTTCTACCGGGACAGTAAACATTCAGTACTTC
CSSTSTGTVNIQYF
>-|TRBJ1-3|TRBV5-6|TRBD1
TGTGCCAGCAGCAGGGGGCCAACAGGGAACTCTGGAAACACCATATATTTT
CASSRGPTGNSGNTIYF